This entry features one T cell receptor beta chain sequence. What it binds is unknown. Unique molecular identifiers were built into the TCRbeta library. MiXCR, run by TCRdb on the PCR reads, gives a single entry per CDR3 protein. The table has 200,000 to 250,000 distinct CDR3 sequences, about 8.4% seen once. This entry belongs to a study of T-cell reconstitution after alpha-beta-depleted transplantation in children. Study-wide results and caveats: A year post-transplant, T-cell counts and diversity derived mostly from newly produced T cells.

The trim removed 4 bases at V and 3 bases at J, leaving 11 bases unmatched. CDR1 and CDR2 from the germline V gene are MNHEY and SMNVEV (reference sequence). This CDR3 spans 18 amino acids. The sample here was PBMCs, mostly from graft donor cells, taken 360 days after TCRalphabeta/CD19-depleted stem cell transplant. The sequence was obtained from a male patient between 2 and 10 years old who had a stem cell transplant for acute myeloid leukemia, so the T cells may come from the graft donor. The chain uses TRBV27 and TRBJ2-6, with 8 bases that match TRBD1. The CDR3 DNA sequence: TGTGCCAGCAGTTGGTTTGCGGGCAGGGGGCATGGGGCCAACGTCCTGACTTTC. It is translated as CASSWFAGRGHGANVLTF.